The 31 T cell receptor beta chains below all came from one sample that was sequenced in a study of shared clonotypes between healthy human individuals. Data came from immunoSEQ multiplex PCR; TCRdb stores just in-frame clones and leaves some out. The sample has a few million clones; 85% to 95% are singletons. The sample was naive CD4+ T cells from PBMCs. Documented subset: CD45RA+ positively selected. These receptors all stem from a man aged 18 to 29 in good health. Some clones in this sample may be carry-over from other donors' samples.

The chain carries TRBV7-2 and TRBJ2-7; 7 nucleotides line up with TRBD1. Germline-derived CDR1 and CDR2 are SGHTA and FQGNSA. This CDR3 spans 14 amino acids. Losses at the gene ends were 1 base for V and 3 bases for J; bases not matched to a gene: 3. In DNA form, the CDR3 reads TGTGCCAGCAGCTTAGGGGACAGAGACTACGAGCAGTACTTC. Protein: CASSLGDRDYEQYF.

V is TRBV6-1 and J is TRBJ2-1, with TRBD2 matching 9 bases. Looked up from germline, CDR1 is MNHNS and CDR2 is SASEGT. V lost 0 bases and J lost 6; bases outside the gene matches: 9. CDR3 length equals 17 residues. The CDR3 DNA follows: TGTGCCAGCAGTGAAGCGCTTCCACTAGCGGGTGGCAATGAGCAGTTCTTC. As protein: CASSEALPLAGGNEQFF.

This clone was seen a single time. The chain links TRBV30 to TRBJ2-1, with 9 bases that match TRBD2. CDR1 is GTSNPN and CDR2 is SVGIG in the germline V gene (reference sequence). The ends lost 5 bases at V and 7 bases at J; junction bases unmatched: 15. CDR3 length equals 16 residues. CDR3 nucleotide sequence: TGTGCCTGGCGCTCAGGTCCGGGACTAGCCCCGAATGAGCAGTTCTTC. It is translated as CAWRSGPGLAPNEQFF.

The V call is TRBV5-1, the J call TRBJ2-1; 9 bases are shared with TRBD1. V lost 5 bases, J lost 8 bases, and 5 bases stayed unmatched. This CDR3 has 13 residues. Germline assignment: CDR1 SGHRS and CDR2 YFSETQ. CDR3 nucleotides: TGCGCCAGCAGGAATACAGGGGGCGATGAGCAGTTCTTC. Protein: CASRNTGGDEQFF.

The rearrangement joins TRBV11-3 to TRBJ2-7, with D possibly called TRBD1 or TRBD2 (5 bases each). CDR3 length: 16 residues. Germline CDR1 SGHNT, CDR2 YENEEA. Trimming stripped 5 bases from V and 2 bases from J, with 19 bases between. CDR3 sequence (DNA): TGTGCCAGCAGCCAATCCGGGGCAGGCGTGACCTACGAGCAGTACTTC. Translated: CASSQSGAGVTYEQYF. The full variable domain, rest sourced from reference TRBV11-3 and TRBJ2-7, is EAGVVQSPRYKIIEKKQPVAFWCNPISGHNTLYWYLQNLGQGPELLIRYENEEAVDDSQLPKDRFSAERLKGVDSTLKIQPAELGDSAVYLCASSQSGAGVTYEQYFGPGTRLTVT.

This clone was seen only once. This sample also contains other DNA sequences that code for the same CDR3. The CDR3 bases are TGTGCCAGCAGCCGAGGGCGATTCACAGATACGCAGTATTTT. It specifies CASSRGRFTDTQYF. The chain carries TRBV27 and TRBJ2-3, with D possibly matching TRBD2 (5 bases). V dropped 6 bases and J dropped 2 bases, with 12 bases sitting between them. Germline loops: CDR1 MNHEY, CDR2 SMNVEV (reference sequence). The CDR3 extends over 14 amino acids.

The CDR3 sequence is CASSRGGGRTIYF. The CDR3 region has the DNA TGTGCCAGCAGCAGGGGAGGGGGTCGCACCATATATTTT. The chain is built from TRBV5-6 and TRBJ1-3; D might be TRBD1 (6 bases). Germline CDR1 and CDR2: SGHDT and YYEEEE. The V gene lost 4 bases and the J gene lost 9 bases, with 14 bases spanning the gap. This CDR3 region has 13 residues.

V gene TRBV28 combines with J gene TRBJ2-7, with a weak D call TRBD2 (5 bases). CDR1 and CDR2 (germline): MDHEN, SYDVKM. The CDR3 extends over 15 amino acids. V dropped 8 bases and J dropped 5 bases, with 22 bases sitting between them. The CDR3: CASHVHGDYPNEQYF. Written as DNA, the CDR3 is TGTGCCAGCCATGTTCATGGAGACTACCCAAACGAGCAGTACTTC.

As for this clone: The sample has other DNA sequences that encode this CDR3 too. V usage is TRBV2 and J usage is TRBJ2-7; tentatively, D is TRBD1 (5 bases). Germline CDR1 SNHLY, CDR2 FYNNEI. CDR3 length: 11 residues. V gave up 8 bases and J gave up 2 bases, with 7 bases separating them. CDR3 residues: CASSRAYEQYF. CDR3 sequence (DNA): TGTGCCAGCTCCAGGGCCTACGAGCAGTACTTC. The variable domain in full, with the rest retrieved from reference TRBV2 and TRBJ2-7, is EPEVTQTPSHQVTQMGQEVILRCVPISNHLYFYWYRQILGQKVEFLVSFYNNEISEKSEIFDDQFSVERPDGSNFTLKIRSTKLEDSAMYFCASSRAYEQYFGPGTRLTVT.

The genes are TRBV5-1 and TRBJ1-4; the D is unclear. Trimming cost V 0 bases and J 1 base, with 10 bases left between them. Germline V lookup: CDR1 SGHRS, CDR2 YFSETQ. This CDR3 spans 16 amino acids. CDR3 bases: TGCGCCAGCAGCTTGGTCTCCCCTGGAACTAATGAAAAACTGTTTTTT. Amino acids: CASSLVSPGTNEKLFF.

CDR3 sequence (DNA): TGTGCCAGCAGCTTCACCATTAGGGACAGAACAATGAACACTGAAGCTTTCTTT. This encodes CASSFTIRDRTMNTEAFF. V and J are TRBV5-4 and TRBJ1-1, with 7 bases matching TRBD1. In germline, CDR1 is SGHNT, CDR2 YYREEE (reference sequence). CDR3 length equals 18 residues. The V and J ends lost 2 bases and 0 bases, in that order; junction bases with no gene match: 13. The full variable domain, with the rest looked up from reference TRBV5-4 and TRBJ1-1, is ETGVTQSPTHLIKTRGQQVTLRCSSQSGHNTVSWYQQALGQGPQFIFQYYREEENGRGNFPPRFSGLQFPNYSSELNVNALELDDSALYLCASSFTIRDRTMNTEAFFGQGTRLTVV.

With regard to this clone: In the same sample, other DNA sequences code for this CDR3. The genes are TRBV7-2 and TRBJ1-5; D is unresolved. Per the germline V gene, CDR1 is SGHTA and CDR2 is FQGNSA. CDR3 size: 14 residues. Trimming removed 1 base from V and 3 bases from J, with 7 bases in between. DNA for the CDR3: TGTGCCAGCAGCTTAGTCAGGAACAATCAGCCCCAGCATTTT. Its translation is CASSLVRNNQPQHF.

The chain is built from TRBV5-1 and TRBJ2-7, with 8 bases matching TRBD1. The CDR3 sequence is 15 residues long. Germline values: CDR1 SGHRS, CDR2 YFSETQ. Trimming cost V 1 base and J 5 bases; bases outside gene matches: 8. The CDR3 DNA is TGCGCCAGCAGCTTGCCCGGGACAGGTACGGACGAGCAGTACTTC. Translating gives CASSLPGTGTDEQYF.

The V and J genes are TRBV5-4 and TRBJ1-2; TRBD1 matches at 7 bases. With 3 bases clipped from V and 3 bases from J, the junction kept 11 bases outside the gene matches. Germline CDR1 reads SGHNT; CDR2 reads YYREEE (reference sequence). This CDR3 is 16 amino acids long. As DNA, the CDR3 is TGTGCCAGCAGCTCCCTATACAGGGGAATCGACTATGGCTACACCTTC. This codes for CASSSLYRGIDYGYTF.

The V gene is TRBV11-2, the J gene TRBJ1-2, with unresolved D. Germline-derived CDR1 and CDR2 are SGHAT and FQNNGV. V lost 5 bases to trimming and J lost 6 bases, with 16 bases between them. This CDR3 is built from 14 residues. For the CDR3, the DNA is TGTGCCAGCAGCGGGGTCCCGTCCCCAGATGGCTACACCTTC. It translates to CASSGVPSPDGYTF.

The V and J genes are TRBV10-3 and TRBJ2-3; possible D gene TRBD1, 5 bases. The CDR3 extends over 14 amino acids. Trimming removed 4 bases from V and 0 bases from J, with 8 bases in between. Germline CDR1 and CDR2: ENHRY and SYGVKD. CDR3 residues: CAISATASTDTQYF. For the CDR3, the DNA is TGTGCCATCAGTGCGACAGCTAGCACAGATACGCAGTATTTT.

V and J are TRBV6-1 and TRBJ2-1; either TRBD1 or TRBD2 may supply D (5 bases each). The V gene's germline CDR1 is MNHNS and CDR2 SASEGT. The CDR3 contains 15 residues. V lost 6 bases and J lost 1, with 13 bases in between. CDR3 region: CASRTGGGSYNEQFF. The CDR3 bases are TGTGCCAGCAGGACGGGTGGGGGTTCCTACAATGAGCAGTTCTTC.

This sequence joins TRBV9 and TRBJ2-3; 11 positions match TRBD2. Germline assignment: CDR1 SGDLS and CDR2 YYNGEE. V lost 5 bases and J lost 2; bases outside the gene matches: 13. This CDR3 region has 18 residues. CDR3 amino acids: CASSRNPRLAGFTDTQYF. The CDR3 nucleotides are TGTGCCAGCAGTCGTAACCCTAGACTAGCGGGGTTCACAGATACGCAGTATTTT.

The chain couples TRBV2 to TRBJ2-3; 10 nucleotides align to TRBD1. The germline CDR1 and CDR2 sequences are SNHLY and FYNNEI. Trimming took 4 bases from V and 3 from J; bases not matched to a gene: 13. The CDR3 has 18 residues. The CDR3 sequence is CASSARPPGQGSTDTQYF. Written as DNA, the CDR3 is TGTGCCAGCAGTGCCCGCCCTCCGGGACAGGGGTCAACAGATACGCAGTATTTT. The entire variable domain, with the rest obtained from reference TRBV2 and TRBJ2-3, is as follows: EPEVTQTPSHQVTQMGQEVILRCVPISNHLYFYWYRQILGQKVEFLVSFYNNEISEKSEIFDDQFSVERPDGSNFTLKIRSTKLEDSAMYFCASSARPPGQGSTDTQYFGPGTRLTVL.

This rearrangement joins TRBV19 to TRBJ2-1; D remains unclear. Trimming stripped 3 bases from V and 4 bases from J, with 4 bases between. The CDR3 is made up of 12 amino acids. The germline V gene encodes CDR1 LNHDA and CDR2 SQIVND (reference sequence). CDR3 nucleotides: TGTGCCAGTAGTATGCGGTACAATGAGCAGTTCTTC. The encoded protein is CASSMRYNEQFF.

The rearrangement uses TRBV7-2 and TRBJ2-1; D is possibly TRBD1 (5 bases). V gave up 7 bases and J gave up 3 bases, with 10 bases separating them. CDR1 is SGHTA, CDR2 FQGNSA, per germline. CDR3 size: 13 residues. The CDR3 DNA is TGTGCCAGCATGGGCCAGGGCTACAATGAGCAGTTCTTC. Protein product: CASMGQGYNEQFF.

This clone has only one observation. This chain links TRBV4-1 with TRBJ2-5; D is unresolved. CDR1 is MGHRA and CDR2 is YSYEKL in the germline V gene. Trimming took off 4 bases at V and 3 bases at J, with 12 bases between the two ends. CDR3 size: 14 residues. The CDR3 is CASSLHSAKETQYF. DNA of the CDR3: TGCGCCAGCAGCCTCCACAGCGCGAAAGAGACCCAGTACTTC.

The rearrangement uses TRBV5-1 and TRBJ2-3; unclear D gene. Trimming left V 1 base short and J 1 base short, with 10 bases between. Germline lookup yields CDR1 SGHRS and CDR2 YFSETQ. The CDR3 consists of 15 residues. CDR3 in amino acids: CASSLTYAGTDTQYF. CDR3 nucleotide sequence: TGCGCCAGCAGCTTGACGTACGCTGGCACAGATACGCAGTATTTT.

The rearrangement joins TRBV6-6 to TRBJ2-1; D gene uncertain. Germline V gene data show CDR1 as MNHNY and CDR2 as SVGAGI (reference sequence). Trimming shortened V by 5 bases and J by 9 bases, and 14 bases separated the two germline ends. The CDR3 is 13 amino acids. CDR3 amino acids: CASSLYPNGEQFF. CDR3 bases: TGTGCCAGCAGTCTATATCCCAACGGTGAGCAGTTCTTC.

This sequence joins TRBV5-1 and TRBJ1-1, with TRBD1 as a possible D gene (6 bases). V lost 0 bases and J 3 bases, leaving 18 bases between the germline ends. The CDR3 sequence is 17 residues long. In germline, CDR1 is SGHRS, CDR2 YFSETQ. CDR3 loop: CASSLGGSGQLHTEAFF. CDR3 in DNA: TGCGCCAGCAGCTTGGGGGGATCGGGACAACTCCACACTGAAGCTTTCTTT.

The CDR3 reads CATSRGGTRAGYGYTF. DNA of the CDR3: TGTGCCACCAGCAGAGGGGGGACTCGAGCGGGCTATGGCTACACCTTC. The rearrangement joins TRBV15 to TRBJ1-2, with D possibly TRBD1 on 5 matching bases. The CDR3 consists of 16 residues. Per the germline V gene, CDR1 is LNHNV and CDR2 is YYDKDF (reference sequence). V dropped 1 base and J dropped 4 bases, with 16 bases sitting between them.

The rearrangement uses TRBV6-9 and TRBJ1-3; D perhaps matches TRBD1 (5 bases). The V gene lost 8 bases and the J gene lost 0 bases, with 17 bases spanning the gap. Germline V lookup: CDR1 MNHGY, CDR2 SVAAGI. The CDR3 is 16 amino acids. The chain's CDR3 is CASGSGRGLSGNTIYF. The CDR3 coding sequence is TGTGCCAGCGGGTCGGGGAGGGGCCTCTCTGGAAACACCATATATTTT.

The genes are TRBV5-4 and TRBJ1-1; TRBD1 agrees at 9 bases. Germline CDR1 reads SGHNT; CDR2 reads YYREEE (reference sequence). The V gene end was trimmed by 4 bases and the J gene end by 5 bases; junction bases not matched to a gene: 9. The CDR3 is made up of 15 amino acids. CDR3 sequence (DNA): TGTGCCAGCAGCACCCAGACAGGGGGAGGTACTGAAGCTTTCTTT. Translation gives CASSTQTGGGTEAFF.

This sequence joins TRBV9 and TRBJ2-2, with 13 nucleotides matching TRBD2. CDR3 length equals 18 residues. CDR1 and CDR2 from the germline V gene are SGDLS and YYNGEE. V trimming: 4 bases; J trimming: 5 bases; junction bases outside the gene matches: 11. CDR3 nucleotide sequence: TGTGCCAGCAGCTCCCGGACTAGCGGGAGTATGGTTACCGGGGAGCTGTTTTTT. Amino acids: CASSSRTSGSMVTGELFF.

The rearrangement joins TRBV7-8 to TRBJ2-7; maybe TRBD2 (5 bases). The CDR3 spans 17 residues. V dropped 0 bases and J dropped 0 bases, with 15 bases sitting between them. Germline CDR1 is SGHVS and CDR2 is FQNEAQ. This CDR3 is CASSLAHSATYSYEQYF. In nucleotides, the CDR3 is TGTGCCAGCAGCTTAGCGCATAGCGCGACGTACTCCTACGAGCAGTACTTC.

This clone was observed a single time. The chain links TRBV25-1 to TRBJ2-3; D uncertain. Germline values: CDR1 MGHDK, CDR2 SYGVNS. The CDR3 has 11 amino acids. Trimming removed 8 bases at V and 6 bases at J, with 9 bases between. CDR3 loop: CASSLGDTQYF. The CDR3 nucleotides read TGTGCCAGCTCTTTGGGCGATACGCAGTATTTT.